Listed here are 23 T cell receptor beta chains from one sample, sequenced in a study of shared clonotypes between healthy human individuals. Libraries were prepared by immunoSEQ multiplex PCR; TCRdb keeps only in-frame clonotypes and omits some of them. The sample carries around 980,000 clones, 75% to 85% recorded once. Specimen: memory CD4+ T cells from PBMCs. Noted subset: CD45RA-negative fraction. Receptors were obtained from a man aged 18-30 years in good health. Some clones in this sample may be carry-over from other donors' samples.

The J gene is TRBJ2-5, the V gene TRBV18; D is unresolved. The length of the CDR3 is 14 residues. V was clipped by 6 bases and J by 5 bases, with 16 bases between them. Per germline, CDR1 KGHSH and CDR2 LQKENI. CDR3 sequence (DNA): TGTGCCAGCTCGTCAGTGGTCCGGGTTGAGACCCAGTACTTC. This translates into CASSSVVRVETQYF.

The chain uses TRBV7-9 and TRBJ2-1; TRBD2 aligns across 8 bases. Germline CDR1 reads SEHNR; CDR2 reads FQNEAQ (reference sequence). The CDR3 sequence is 17 residues long. The V gene end was trimmed by 3 bases and the J gene end by 9 bases; junction bases not matched to a gene: 16. Written as DNA, the CDR3 is TGTGCCAGCAGCTTGGGTATGTCCGCGGGAGGTCTTGGTGAGCAGTTCTTC. As protein: CASSLGMSAGGLGEQFF.

DNA for the CDR3: TGTGCCAGTAGCCCGGGACTAGCCGGCCCCTACGAGCAGTACTTC. Its translation: CASSPGLAGPYEQYF. V is TRBV19 and J is TRBJ2-7; 9 nucleotides line up with TRBD2. Germline-derived CDR1 and CDR2 are LNHDA and SQIVND (reference sequence). V trimming: 6 bases; J trimming: 2 bases; junction bases outside the gene matches: 8. This CDR3 is 15 amino acids long.

CDR3 amino acids: CASSGQGPGDTGELFF. CDR3 nucleotides: TGTGCCAGCAGTGGACAGGGGCCTGGGGACACCGGGGAGCTGTTTTTT. The chain has TRBV2 and TRBJ2-2; 8 bases agree with TRBD1. Trimming at V came to 4 bases and at J to 3 bases, leaving 7 bases not matched to a gene. CDR3 length equals 16 residues. Germline V gene sequence: CDR1 SNHLY, CDR2 FYNNEI.

This chain joins TRBV28 and TRBJ1-3; TRBD1 might be the D (5 bases). The germline V gene encodes CDR1 MDHEN and CDR2 SYDVKM. The CDR3 contains 16 residues. The V end was cut by 0 bases, the J end by 0 bases, with 9 bases between. CDR3 sequence: CASSLWAGSSGNTIYF. The CDR3 DNA reads TGTGCCAGCAGTTTATGGGCAGGGAGCTCTGGAAACACCATATATTTT.

In this sample, this clone turned up a few times. The rearrangement uses TRBV5-6 and TRBJ2-5; 9 bases line up with TRBD1. The trim removed 4 bases at V and 3 bases at J, leaving 7 bases unmatched. The germline CDR1 and CDR2 sequences are SGHDT and YYEEEE. This CDR3 region has 15 residues. The CDR3 DNA reads TGTGCCAGCAGCAGGGGACAGGGCAGAGAAGAGACCCAGTACTTC. Its protein product is CASSRGQGREETQYF. Filled out from reference TRBV5-6 and TRBJ2-5, the complete variable domain reads DAGVTQSPTHLIKTRGQQVTLRCSPKSGHDTVSWYQQALGQGPQFIFQYYEEEERQRGNFPDRFSGHQFPNYSSELNVNALLLGDSALYLCASSRGQGREETQYFGPGTRLLVL.

This clone was seen more than once but under ten times. J is TRBJ1-2 and V is TRBV5-4; weak D call: TRBD1 (5 bases). Germline V lookup: CDR1 SGHNT, CDR2 YYREEE (reference sequence). Trimming pared 0 bases from V and 4 bases from J, leaving 10 bases between. The length of the CDR3 is 14 residues. The CDR3 region has the DNA TGTGCCAGCAGCTTGGTGGGGGATTTCTATGGCTACACCTTC. This translates into CASSLVGDFYGYTF.

The genes are TRBV4-1 and TRBJ2-7; D not certain. There are 15 residues in the CDR3. V lost 0 bases to trimming and J lost 0 bases, with 9 bases between them. CDR1 and CDR2 (germline): MGHRA, YSYEKL. CDR3 region: CASSQDGRSSYEQYF. The CDR3 DNA follows: TGCGCCAGCAGCCAAGACGGGCGGTCCTCCTACGAGCAGTACTTC.

The chain has TRBV10-3 and TRBJ2-5; 13 nucleotides match TRBD2. Germline V gene lookup returns CDR1 ENHRY and CDR2 SYGVKD. With V trimmed by 10 bases and J by 5 bases, 7 bases remained unmatched. CDR3 length: 14 residues. The CDR3 bases are TGTGCCACCAGGACTAGCGGGAGTTCTGAGACCCAGTACTTC. It specifies CATRTSGSSETQYF.

This chain connects TRBV30 to TRBJ1-1; D ambiguous. The ends were cut back, 2 bases at V and 1 base at J, with 2 bases in the middle. Germline values: CDR1 GTSNPN, CDR2 SVGIG (reference sequence). CDR3 size: 11 residues. CDR3 sequence reads: CAWSWNTEAFF. As DNA, the CDR3 is TGTGCCTGGAGTTGGAACACTGAAGCTTTCTTT.

The V and J genes are TRBV30 and TRBJ2-7, with a possible D match to TRBD1 (5 bases). CDR3 length equals 14 residues. The V gene's germline CDR1 is GTSNPN and CDR2 SVGIG (reference sequence). The V end was cut by 5 bases, the J end by 6 bases, with 20 bases between. The CDR3 bases are TGTGCCTGGGCTGTGGGGCTTCGGGCAGTCGAGCAGTACTTC. The encoded protein is CAWAVGLRAVEQYF.

The chain couples TRBV7-3 to TRBJ1-1, with no clear D. The germline V gene encodes CDR1 SGHTA and CDR2 FQGTGA. The CDR3 spans 15 residues. The germline V and J ends were trimmed by 2 bases and 1 base, with 11 bases remaining between them. The CDR3 DNA sequence: TGTGCCAGCAGCTTAGGAGGCAGGCAGAACACTGAAGCTTTCTTT. Translation gives CASSLGGRQNTEAFF.

The rearrangement joins TRBV2 to TRBJ2-2; D is ambiguous. The CDR3 runs 15 residues. V shed 5 bases and J shed 0 bases, with 10 bases lying between them. Looked up from germline, CDR1 is SNHLY and CDR2 is FYNNEI. CDR3 in DNA: TGTGCCAGCAGTCGGCAGAACCCGAACACCGGGGAGCTGTTTTTT. It yields the protein CASSRQNPNTGELFF.

V usage is TRBV6-1 and J usage is TRBJ1-4, with D unclear. This CDR3 contains 12 residues. V was trimmed by 6 bases and J by 7 bases, leaving 9 bases between them. Germline V gene data show CDR1 as MNHNS and CDR2 as SASEGT. The CDR3 region has the DNA TGTGCCAGCAGGGGAGGGATTGAAAAACTGTTTTTT. Encoded protein: CASRGGIEKLFF.

This chain joins TRBV6-1 and TRBJ1-1; D is possibly TRBD1 (6 bases). The germline V gene has CDR1 MNHNS and CDR2 SASEGT. V lost 2 bases and J lost 3, with 13 bases in between. This CDR3 has 15 amino acids. CDR3 in amino acids: CASSELGAQDTEAFF. The DNA of the CDR3 is TGTGCCAGCAGTGAATTGGGGGCGCAGGACACTGAAGCTTTCTTT.

For this clone: Other DNA sequences of this sample code for an identical CDR3. J is TRBJ2-3 and V is TRBV5-1; D uncertain. V was trimmed by 1 base and J by 2 bases, leaving 8 bases between them. The CDR3 runs 14 residues. The germline V gene has CDR1 SGHRS and CDR2 YFSETQ. The CDR3 DNA reads as TGCGCCAGCAGCTTGTTTCTAATCACAGATACGCAGTATTTT. The encoded protein is CASSLFLITDTQYF.

This clone showed up just a few times. The chain has TRBV10-3 and TRBJ1-1, with 7 positions matching TRBD1. Germline lookup yields CDR1 ENHRY and CDR2 SYGVKD. J lost 3 bases, V lost 0 bases, and 4 bases had no gene match. The CDR3 covers 15 residues. CDR3 residues: CAISESTGRHTEAFF. In DNA form, the CDR3 reads TGTGCCATCAGTGAGTCGACAGGGCGGCACACTGAAGCTTTCTTT.

The rearrangement joins TRBV19 to TRBJ2-1; the D call may be TRBD1 or TRBD2 (5 bases each). There are 15 residues in the CDR3. The V gene lost 2 bases and the J gene lost 9 bases, with 17 bases spanning the gap. Germline loops: CDR1 LNHDA, CDR2 SQIVND (reference sequence). The CDR3 protein is CASSINSPGSLEQFF. The CDR3 DNA is TGTGCCAGTAGTATAAACTCCCCAGGGAGTCTTGAGCAGTTCTTC.

This rearrangement joins TRBV30 to TRBJ2-3, with D possibly matching TRBD2 (6 bases). The CDR3 has 15 residues. Trimming pared 5 bases from V and 3 bases from J, leaving 18 bases between. Germline V gene sequence: CDR1 GTSNPN, CDR2 SVGIG (reference sequence). CDR3 protein: CAWGVLWGGTDTQYF. CDR3 in DNA: TGTGCCTGGGGCGTCCTGTGGGGAGGAACAGATACGCAGTATTTT.

The V gene is TRBV21-1, the J gene TRBJ1-1. TRBV21-1 is marked as a pseudogene. The CDR3 runs to 15 residues. In nucleotides, the CDR3 is TGTGCCAGCAGCAAAGATACGGGGGCGGTCACTGAAGCTTTCTTT. It translates to CASSKDTGAVTEAFF.

V usage is TRBV7-9 and J usage is TRBJ1-5; 7 bases agree with TRBD1. The J segment lost 4 bases and the V segment lost 5 bases, leaving 5 bases of the junction unmatched. The CDR3 has 14 residues. Germline CDR1 SEHNR, CDR2 FQNEAQ (reference sequence). CDR3 nucleotide sequence: TGTGCCAGCAGCCAAGACAGGGATAATCAGCCCCAGCATTTT. Translation: CASSQDRDNQPQHF. Filled out from reference TRBV7-9 and TRBJ1-5, the complete variable domain reads DTGVSQNPRHKITKRGQNVTFRCDPISEHNRLYWYRQTLGQGPEFLTYFQNEAQLEKSRLLSDRFSAERPKGSFSTLEIQRTEQGDSAMYLCASSQDRDNQPQHFGDGTRLSIL.

This clone has only one observation. The rearrangement joins TRBV5-5 to TRBJ2-5, with 7 nucleotides matching TRBD2. Looked up from germline, CDR1 is SGHKS and CDR2 is YYEKEE (reference sequence). This CDR3 comprises 13 residues. V was pared by 0 bases and J by 6 bases, with 2 bases of the junction left unmatched. CDR3: CASSLEGGKTQYF. For the CDR3, the DNA is TGTGCCAGCAGCTTGGAGGGAGGGAAGACCCAGTACTTC.

This clone was seen more than once but under ten times. This sequence joins TRBV28 and TRBJ1-5, with D possibly TRBD1 on 5 matching bases. CDR1 and CDR2 (germline): MDHEN, SYDVKM. The CDR3 runs to 13 residues. The V and J ends lost 6 bases and 4 bases respectively, with 10 bases between them. Here the CDR3 reads CASRPGWNQPQHF. The CDR3 nucleotides are TGTGCCAGCAGACCAGGGTGGAATCAGCCCCAGCATTTT.